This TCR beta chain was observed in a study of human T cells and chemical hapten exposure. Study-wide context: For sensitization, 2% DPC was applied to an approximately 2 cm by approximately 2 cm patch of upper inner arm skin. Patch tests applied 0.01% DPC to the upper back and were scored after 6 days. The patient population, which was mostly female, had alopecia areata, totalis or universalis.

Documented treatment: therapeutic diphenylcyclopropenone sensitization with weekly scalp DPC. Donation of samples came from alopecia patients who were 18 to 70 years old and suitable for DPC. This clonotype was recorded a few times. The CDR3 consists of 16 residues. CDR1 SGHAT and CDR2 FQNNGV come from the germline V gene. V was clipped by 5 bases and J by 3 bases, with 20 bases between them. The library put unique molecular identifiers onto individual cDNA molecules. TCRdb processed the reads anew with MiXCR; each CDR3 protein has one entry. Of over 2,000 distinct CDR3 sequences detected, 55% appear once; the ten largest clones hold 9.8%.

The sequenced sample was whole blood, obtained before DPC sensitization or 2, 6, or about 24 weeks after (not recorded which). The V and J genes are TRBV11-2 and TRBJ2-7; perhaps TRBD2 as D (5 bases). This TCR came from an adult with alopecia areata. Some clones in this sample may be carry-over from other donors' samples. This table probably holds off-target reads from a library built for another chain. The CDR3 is CASSRGLSSAYYEQYF. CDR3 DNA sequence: TGTGCCAGCAGCCGCGGCCTTAGTAGCGCCTACTACGAGCAGTACTTC.